This T cell receptor (beta chain) derives from a study of cytomegalovirus exposure and HLA in healthy donors (dated by TCRdb to about 2017). Concerning the study at large: The 700 or so repertoires of the first cohort and the 120 validation repertoires were produced on the same platform, according to a later analysis. The aim of the study was to test whether cataloging public T cell receptors could identify signatures of past pathogen exposure. To predict cytomegalovirus infection status, the study combined high-throughput TCR immunosequencing, statistical association of individual TCRs with disease status, and machine learning. Besides the first cohort of under 700 subjects, a separate validation cohort made up of 120 different subjects was used.

Here is what the overall study found, with its caveats: The authors suggested that the approach could potentially be generalized to other disease states and immunological phenotypes. The study gave a list of about 150 TCR beta chains associated with cytomegalovirus. Cytomegalovirus status was reported to be diagnosed by the classifier with high specificity and sensitivity in both the original and validation cohorts. Of the cluster scores, approximately 95% were above 0 in a later analysis, which found that TCRs clustered in the first cohort also tended to co-occur in the 120 validation repertoires. All 120 or so repertoires were used to score co-occurrence in the validation cohort in a later analysis, because that analysis had no HLA typing for the cohort. Across donors, most TCR sequences were observed very rarely, whereas some public TCRs were present in many individuals. In vitro tests confirmed that three of the cytomegalovirus-associated TCR beta chains recognize cytomegalovirus antigens.

The receptor library was made with the immunoSEQ multiplex PCR assay. As for the authors' bioinformatics: A statistical classification framework was developed to diagnose cytomegalovirus status using the catalog of TCR beta chain sequences. TCRdb carries this immuneACCESS record with in-frame sequences only. Its versions omit some clonotypes, under half of them owing to an unresolved V gene in the studies checked, with the rest unexplained. D and trimming were read from the DNA, whereas the V and J calls and clone size are those reported in that table. This sample gives approximately 200,000 clones in total; around 80% of them show up just once. Around 1.2% of the sample lies in the top ten. The donors were included in the validation cohort of some 120 subjects, a group kept apart from the approximately 670-subject first cohort. A note on this clone: Its specific antigen is unknown. No base qualities exist here, and no much larger clone lies one base off it.

Sequencing was carried out using PBMCs. The sequence came from a woman aged 25 to 39 in good health and CMV-seronegative.

The bases are TGTGCCAGCAGCAGCTTAAAAAGGGGCGGAAACACCATATATTTT. Its coded protein is CASSSLKRGGNTIYF. The V and J segments used are TRBV5-6 and TRBJ1-3; the D gene is perhaps TRBD1, on 5 matching bases. Per the germline V gene, SGHDT is the CDR1 and YYEEEE is the CDR2. Trimming takes 4 bases from V and 4 bases from J, and the germline ends sit 15 bases apart. The CDR3 covers 15 residues, taking in both the cysteine and the phenylalanine. Left in the record is the CDR3 DNA by itself, 45 bases read in frame from the first base.